This TCR beta chain emerged from a study of shared clonotypes between healthy human individuals (dated by TCRdb to the early 2020s). Turning to the overall study: Two women and three men aged 18 to 49 years were included in the cohort. Between about 0.8 and 9.5 billion PBMCs per donor were obtained by leukapheresis. For each donor, CD4 naive and CD4 memory were each given three plates, CD8 naive was given two plates, and CD8 memory was given one plate. Blood TCR repertoires of a handful of healthy adults were deeply sequenced to estimate repertoire size and the extent of clonotype sharing between individuals. To increase sequencing depth and limit assay-specific biases, TCR repertoire library preparation and sequencing were carried out by different laboratories using diverse techniques.

Study-wide conclusions, independent of this receptor: Compared with non-shared clonotypes, the clonotypes found in all four sorted-subset donors had higher generation probabilities. Even with the large sequencing depth, rarefaction of the sorted-subset datasets indicated that sequencing was incomplete. When a few donors were compared, the shared fraction of clonotypes was about 5.4% for naive CD4, over 3% for naive CD8, 2% to 2.5% for memory CD4, and roughly 0.4% for memory CD8. Only blood was sampled, and tissue TCR repertoires likely differ from those in blood. Pairwise subsampling led to the expectation that sequencing depth would affect the degree of clonotype sharing among donors. Estimated clonotype richness was generally larger for naive than for memory subsets. Because the study included a small number of donors, the genetic and exposure-history diversity represented was limited.

The germline V gene yields SGHRS for CDR1 and YFSETQ for CDR2. Between the V and J ends, shortened by 4 bases and 0 bases respectively, the junction contains 10 bases. From its cysteine to its phenylalanine, the CDR3 spans 15 amino acids. This entry keeps only the CDR3 DNA: 45 bases, framed from base 1. To note about this clone: Its binding antigen is unknown. Base qualities were left out, and no much larger clone turns up one base away.

Using the deep immunoSEQ assay, TCR CDR3 regions were amplified from genomic DNA by multiplex PCR. Genomic DNA extracted from each cell subset was distributed evenly over all wells of several immunoSEQ 96-well plates, and each plate served as one replicate. For sorted subsets, 200 to 250 ng genomic DNA, equal to 30,000 to 35,000 T cell genomes, was loaded into each replicate PCR. The purified libraries were quantified using a Qubit 3.0 fluorometer, sized with a Bioanalyzer 2100, and then quantified again using the KAPA Library Quantification kit. Each immunoSEQ 96-well plate was sequenced on its own single-read 150-cycle Illumina NextSeq 550 flow cell. Processing in the source paper ran as follows. Because only junctional sequences without quality scores were contained in the immunoSEQ output, filtering matching that applied to full-length reads could not be performed. To assign V/J genes and CDR3, sequences were annotated against IMGT germline references using PyIR, a Python wrapper for IgBLAST v1.9. Reads with weak V/J assignments (E-value above 1e-6), missing CDR3, stop codons, out-of-frame junctions, or ambiguous translated residues were removed. V3J clonotypes were defined as sequences sharing an identical inferred V gene, J gene, and CDR3 amino acid sequence. The percentage overlap between two repertoires was calculated by dividing the number of shared unique clonotypes by the size of the smaller repertoire. Three approaches were used to assess repertoire richness: RTK rarefaction, the Chao1 estimator, and Recon v2.1 estimates of unobserved clonotypes. Generation probabilities were computed with OLGA for all TCRbeta clonotypes obtained by the gDNA method from several donors. Sourced from immuneACCESS, this table was stored by TCRdb with only in-frame sequences that have V and J called. A share of the clones is absent; for the studies checked, an unresolved V gene accounts for under half, and the remainder has no known explanation. The D gene and trimming were derived from the DNA, and the V and J assignments and clone size from that table. The sample yields about 960,000 clones; 76% were counted once. Clones ranked in the top ten supply roughly 1.5% of the sample.

Donors were healthy HIV-negative adults with no recently reported acute infections or vaccinations. All donors were Caucasian adults living in Nashville, Tennessee, USA. Magnetic negative selection was used to enrich CD4+ T cells, after which naive cells were positively selected on CD45RA and the negative fraction became the memory subset. After blood collection by leukapheresis, PBMCs were isolated using Ficoll-Histopaque density gradient centrifugation and then cryopreserved in the vapor phase of liquid nitrogen. Analytical flow cytometry was used to check the purity and quantity of each magnetically sorted T cell population. Genomic DNA was isolated from each sorted fraction and quantified by UV absorbance on a Nanodrop 2000c.

Sequencing used memory CD4+ T cells sorted from blood. According to the study, the label for this sample's cell subset or site signals: CD45RA-negative fraction. This TCR was sampled from a man younger than 35 in good health. The chain employs TRBV5-1 and TRBJ2-2; the D gene is unclear. In nucleotide form, the sequence is TGCGCCAGCAGCCGATCGCCCACGAACACCGGGGAGCTGTTTTTT. The encoded protein is CASSRSPTNTGELFF.